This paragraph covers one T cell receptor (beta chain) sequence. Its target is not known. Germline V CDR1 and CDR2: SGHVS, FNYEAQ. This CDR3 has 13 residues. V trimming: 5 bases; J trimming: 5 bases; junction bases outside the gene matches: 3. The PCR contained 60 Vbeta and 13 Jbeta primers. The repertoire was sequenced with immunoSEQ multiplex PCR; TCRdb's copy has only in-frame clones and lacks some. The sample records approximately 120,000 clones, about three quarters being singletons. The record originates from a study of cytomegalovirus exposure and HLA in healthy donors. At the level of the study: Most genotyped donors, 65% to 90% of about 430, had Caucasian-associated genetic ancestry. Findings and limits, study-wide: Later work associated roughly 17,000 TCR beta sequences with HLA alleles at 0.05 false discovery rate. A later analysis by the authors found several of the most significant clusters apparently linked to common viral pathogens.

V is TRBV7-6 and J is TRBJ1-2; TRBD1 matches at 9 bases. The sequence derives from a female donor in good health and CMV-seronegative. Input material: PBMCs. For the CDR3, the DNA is TGTGCCAGCAGCCCTGGGACAGGGTATGGCTACACCTTC. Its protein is CASSPGTGYGYTF.